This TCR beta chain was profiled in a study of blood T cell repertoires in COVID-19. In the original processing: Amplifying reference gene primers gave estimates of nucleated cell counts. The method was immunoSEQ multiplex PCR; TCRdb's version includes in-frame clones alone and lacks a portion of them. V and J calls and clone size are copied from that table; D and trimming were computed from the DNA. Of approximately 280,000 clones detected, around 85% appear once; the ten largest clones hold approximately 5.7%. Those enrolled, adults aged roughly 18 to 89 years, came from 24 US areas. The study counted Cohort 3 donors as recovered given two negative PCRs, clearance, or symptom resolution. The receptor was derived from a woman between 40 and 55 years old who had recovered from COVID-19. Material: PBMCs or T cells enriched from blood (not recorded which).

The CDR3 reads CASSLDGTGELFF. CDR3 bases: TGCGCCAGCAGCTTGGACGGCACCGGGGAGCTGTTTTTT. The chain recombines TRBV5-1 with TRBJ2-2; D is undetermined. The germline V and J ends were trimmed by 0 bases and 4 bases, with 4 bases remaining between them. The CDR3 is 13 residues long. Germline CDR1 SGHRS, CDR2 YFSETQ.